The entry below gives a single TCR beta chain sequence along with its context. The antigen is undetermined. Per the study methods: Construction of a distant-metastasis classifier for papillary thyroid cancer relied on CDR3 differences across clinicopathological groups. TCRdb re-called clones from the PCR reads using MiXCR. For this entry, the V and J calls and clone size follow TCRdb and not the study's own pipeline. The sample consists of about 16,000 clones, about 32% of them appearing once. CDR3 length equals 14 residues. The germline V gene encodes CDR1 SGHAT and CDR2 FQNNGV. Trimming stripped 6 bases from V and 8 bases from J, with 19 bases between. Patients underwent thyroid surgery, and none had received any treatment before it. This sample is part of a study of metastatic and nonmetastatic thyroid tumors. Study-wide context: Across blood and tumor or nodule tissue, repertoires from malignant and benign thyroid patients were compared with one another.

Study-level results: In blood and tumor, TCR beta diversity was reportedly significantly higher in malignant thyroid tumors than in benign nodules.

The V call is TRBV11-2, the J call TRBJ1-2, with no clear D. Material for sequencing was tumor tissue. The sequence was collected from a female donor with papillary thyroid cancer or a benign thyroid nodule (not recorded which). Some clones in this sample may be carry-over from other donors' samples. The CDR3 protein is CASRQPGGNDGYTF. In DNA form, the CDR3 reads TGTGCCAGCAGACAACCGGGAGGTAATGACGGCTACACCTTC.